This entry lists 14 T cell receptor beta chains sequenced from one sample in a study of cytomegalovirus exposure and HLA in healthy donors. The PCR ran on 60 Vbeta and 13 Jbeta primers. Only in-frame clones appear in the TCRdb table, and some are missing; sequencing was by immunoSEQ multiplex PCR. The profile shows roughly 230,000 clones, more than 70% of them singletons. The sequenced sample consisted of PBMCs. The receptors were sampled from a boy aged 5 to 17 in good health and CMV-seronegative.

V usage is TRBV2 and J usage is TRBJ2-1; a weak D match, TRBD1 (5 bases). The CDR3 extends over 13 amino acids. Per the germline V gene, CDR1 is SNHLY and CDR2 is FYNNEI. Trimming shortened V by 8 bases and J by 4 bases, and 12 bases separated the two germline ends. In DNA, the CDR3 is TGTGCCAGCGAGACCTCAGGGTACAATGAGCAGTTCTTC. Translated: CASETSGYNEQFF. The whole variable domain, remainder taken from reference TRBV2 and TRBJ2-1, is EPEVTQTPSHQVTQMGQEVILRCVPISNHLYFYWYRQILGQKVEFLVSFYNNEISEKSEIFDDQFSVERPDGSNFTLKIRSTKLEDSAMYFCASETSGYNEQFFGPGTRLTVL.

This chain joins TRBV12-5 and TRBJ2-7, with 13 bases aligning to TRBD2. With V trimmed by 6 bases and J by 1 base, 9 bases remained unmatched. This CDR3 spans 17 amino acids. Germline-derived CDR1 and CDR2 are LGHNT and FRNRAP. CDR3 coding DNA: TGTGCTAGTGGCCACAGACTAGCGGGGGGAAAATCCTACGAGCAGTACTTC. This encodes CASGHRLAGGKSYEQYF.

The CDR3 region is CASSYSNEQFF. CDR3 bases: TGTGCCAGCAGCTATTCCAATGAGCAGTTCTTC. V usage is TRBV14 and J usage is TRBJ2-1, with D unresolved. The CDR3 consists of 11 residues. CDR1 and CDR2 (germline): SGHDN, FVKESK. Trimming cost V 5 bases and J 6 bases, with 5 bases left between them.

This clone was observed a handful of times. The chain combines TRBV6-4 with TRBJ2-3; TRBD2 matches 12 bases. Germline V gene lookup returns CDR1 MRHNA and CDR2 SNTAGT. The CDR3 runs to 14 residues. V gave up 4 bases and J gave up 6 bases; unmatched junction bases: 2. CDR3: CASSVTSGSDTQYF. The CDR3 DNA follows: TGTGCCAGCAGTGTGACTAGCGGGAGTGATACGCAGTATTTT.

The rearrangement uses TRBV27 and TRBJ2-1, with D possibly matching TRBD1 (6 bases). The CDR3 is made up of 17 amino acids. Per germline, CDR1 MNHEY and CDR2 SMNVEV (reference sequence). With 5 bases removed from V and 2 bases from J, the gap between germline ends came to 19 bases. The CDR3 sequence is CASSASIGDTTYNEQFF. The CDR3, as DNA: TGTGCCAGCAGTGCCTCAATAGGGGACACCACCTACAATGAGCAGTTCTTC.

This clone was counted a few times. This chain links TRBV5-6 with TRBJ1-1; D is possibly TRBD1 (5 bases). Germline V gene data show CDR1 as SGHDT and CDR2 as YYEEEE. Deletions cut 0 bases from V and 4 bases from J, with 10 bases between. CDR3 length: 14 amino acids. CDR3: CASSLAGRGTEAFF. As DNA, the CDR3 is TGTGCCAGCAGCTTGGCGGGTAGGGGCACTGAAGCTTTCTTT.

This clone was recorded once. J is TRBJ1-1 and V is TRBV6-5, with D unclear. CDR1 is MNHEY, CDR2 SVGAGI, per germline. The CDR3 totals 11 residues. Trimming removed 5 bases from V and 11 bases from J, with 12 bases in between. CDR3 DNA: TGTGCCAGCAGTAACGGGCGGAGGGCTTTCTTT. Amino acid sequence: CASSNGRRAFF.

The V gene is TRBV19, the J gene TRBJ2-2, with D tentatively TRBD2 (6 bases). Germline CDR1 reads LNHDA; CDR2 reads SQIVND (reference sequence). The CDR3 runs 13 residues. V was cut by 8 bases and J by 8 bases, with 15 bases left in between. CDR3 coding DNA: TGTGCCAGTGCGGGACCCAGTGCGGGGGAGCTGTTTTTT. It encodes CASAGPSAGELFF. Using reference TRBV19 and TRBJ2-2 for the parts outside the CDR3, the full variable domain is DGGITQSPKYLFRKEGQNVTLSCEQNLNHDAMYWYRQDPGQGLRLIYYSQIVNDFQKGDIAEGYSVSREKKESFPLTVTSAQKNPTAFYLCASAGPSAGELFFGEGSRLTVL.

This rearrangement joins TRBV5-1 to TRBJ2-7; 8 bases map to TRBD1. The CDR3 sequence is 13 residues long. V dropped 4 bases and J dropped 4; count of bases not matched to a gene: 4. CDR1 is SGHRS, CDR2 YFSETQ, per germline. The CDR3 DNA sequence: TGCGCCAGCAGCCCGCAGGGGGCGTACGAGCAGTACTTC. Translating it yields CASSPQGAYEQYF.

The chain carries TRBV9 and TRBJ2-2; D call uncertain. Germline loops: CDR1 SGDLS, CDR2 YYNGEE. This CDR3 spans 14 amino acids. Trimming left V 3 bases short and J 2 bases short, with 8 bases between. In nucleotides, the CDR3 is TGTGCCAGCAGCGGAAGAACTAACACCGGGGAGCTGTTTTTT. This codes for CASSGRTNTGELFF.

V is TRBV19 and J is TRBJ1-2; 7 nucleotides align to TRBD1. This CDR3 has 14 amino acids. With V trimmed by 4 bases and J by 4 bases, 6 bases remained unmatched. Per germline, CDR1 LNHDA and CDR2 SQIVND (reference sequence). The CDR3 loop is CASSTDRDGYGYTF. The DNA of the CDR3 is TGTGCCAGTAGTACAGACAGGGATGGCTATGGCTACACCTTC.

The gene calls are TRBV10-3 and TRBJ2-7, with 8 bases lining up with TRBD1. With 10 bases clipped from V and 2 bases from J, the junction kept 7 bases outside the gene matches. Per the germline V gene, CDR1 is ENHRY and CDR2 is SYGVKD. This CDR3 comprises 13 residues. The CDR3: CATSQDRAYEQYF. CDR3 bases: TGTGCCACGTCCCAGGACAGGGCCTACGAGCAGTACTTC.

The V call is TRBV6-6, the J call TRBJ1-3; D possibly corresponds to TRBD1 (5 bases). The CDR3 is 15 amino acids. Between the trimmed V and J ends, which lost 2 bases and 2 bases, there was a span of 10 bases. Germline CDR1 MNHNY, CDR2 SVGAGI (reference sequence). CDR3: CASSYRAGAGNTIYF. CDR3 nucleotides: TGTGCCAGCAGTTACCGTGCGGGGGCTGGAAACACCATATATTTT.

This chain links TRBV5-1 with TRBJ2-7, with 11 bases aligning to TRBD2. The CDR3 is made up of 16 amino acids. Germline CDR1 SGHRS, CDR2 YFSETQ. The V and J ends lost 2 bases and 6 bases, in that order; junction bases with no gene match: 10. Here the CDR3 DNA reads TGCGCCAGCAGCTTACTAGCGGGAGACGGTTTGCGCGAGCAGTACTTC. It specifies CASSLLAGDGLREQYF.